Presented here are 21 T cell receptor beta chains from one specimen sequenced in a study of shared clonotypes between healthy human individuals. Generated by immunoSEQ multiplex PCR, the TCRdb table keeps only in-frame clones and is missing some. The sample yields about 1.5 million clones, approximately 98% seen once. The sequencing sample was made of naive CD4+ T cells sorted from blood. Subset reported: CD45RA+ positively selected. These receptors came from a man in his thirties or forties in good health.

This chain uses TRBV27 with TRBJ1-2; perhaps TRBD1 as D (6 bases). CDR1 is MNHEY, CDR2 SMNVEV, per germline (reference sequence). Trimming removed 6 bases at V and 1 base at J, with 12 bases between. The CDR3 runs to 14 residues. CDR3 residues: CASRKQGFNYGYTF. CDR3 sequence (DNA): TGTGCCAGCAGAAAACAGGGCTTTAACTATGGCTACACCTTC.

This chain uses TRBV7-2 with TRBJ2-7; TRBD2 agrees at 8 bases. Germline V gene lookup returns CDR1 SGHTA and CDR2 FQGNSA. V gave up 4 bases and J gave up 0 bases; unmatched junction bases: 5. The CDR3 runs to 15 residues. DNA for the CDR3: TGTGCCAGCAGCTATTCGGGAGGGGGCTCCTACGAGCAGTACTTC. This encodes CASSYSGGGSYEQYF. Full variable domain (outside the CDR3, taken from reference TRBV7-2 and TRBJ2-7): GAGVSQSPSNKVTEKGKDVELRCDPISGHTALYWYRQSLGQGLEFLIYFQGNSAPDKSGLPSDRFSAERTGGSVSTLTIQRTQQEDSAVYLCASSYSGGGSYEQYFGPGTRLTVT.

The chain combines TRBV12-5 with TRBJ1-5, with a tentative D call TRBD1 (5 bases). The V gene lost 11 bases and the J gene lost 6 bases, with 17 bases spanning the gap. This CDR3 has 13 residues. Looked up from germline, CDR1 is LGHNT and CDR2 is FRNRAP. This chain's CDR3 is CASTWGYGQPQHF. The CDR3 DNA reads TGTGCTTCGACCTGGGGGTACGGTCAGCCCCAGCATTTT.

This chain joins TRBV5-6 and TRBJ1-3; D not resolved. Germline V gives CDR1 SGHDT, CDR2 YYEEEE. This CDR3 is built from 12 residues. The germline V and J ends were trimmed by 1 base and 4 bases, with 3 bases remaining between them. CDR3 residues: CASSLSGNTIYF. As DNA, the CDR3 is TGTGCCAGCAGCTTGTCCGGAAACACCATATATTTT.

The rearrangement joins TRBV5-1 to TRBJ2-5; 9 bases line up with TRBD2. Germline V lookup: CDR1 SGHRS, CDR2 YFSETQ. The CDR3 covers 16 residues. V was clipped by 0 bases and J by 1 base; unmatched bases: 4. CDR3 in DNA: TGCGCCAGCAGCTTGGGTAGCGGGAGAGTCCAAGAGACCCAGTACTTC. Translation: CASSLGSGRVQETQYF.

V and J are TRBV27 and TRBJ1-5, with D perhaps matching TRBD1 (5 bases). CDR3 length: 14 amino acids. Germline V gene lookup returns CDR1 MNHEY and CDR2 SMNVEV (reference sequence). Trimming took off 3 bases at V and 5 bases at J, with 11 bases between the two ends. The CDR3 nucleotides are TGTGCCAGCAGTTTCCTCAGGGACCATCAGCCCCAGCATTTT. It is translated as CASSFLRDHQPQHF.

The genes are TRBV29-1 and TRBJ2-3; D ambiguous. CDR1 and CDR2 (germline): SQVTM, ANQGSEA. The CDR3 runs to 14 residues. Trimming left V 7 bases short and J 3 bases short, with 17 bases between. The CDR3 is CSGQLTPITDTQYF. The CDR3 coding sequence is TGCAGCGGCCAACTAACTCCTATTACAGATACGCAGTATTTT.

The chain employs TRBV10-3 and TRBJ2-7; a weak D match, TRBD1 (6 bases). Germline CDR1 reads ENHRY; CDR2 reads SYGVKD. The CDR3 runs 14 residues. V was clipped by 6 bases and J by 6 bases, with 18 bases between them. The DNA of the CDR3 is TGTGCCATCAGCTACCCAGGGACACACAGCGAGCAGTACTTC. Translating gives CAISYPGTHSEQYF.

The chain is built from TRBV10-3 and TRBJ2-3; D might be TRBD1 (6 bases). With 5 bases removed from V and 3 bases from J, the gap between germline ends came to 15 bases. In germline, CDR1 is ENHRY, CDR2 SYGVKD. The CDR3 consists of 15 residues. This CDR3 reads CAISLQGGITDTQYF. CDR3 DNA sequence: TGTGCCATCAGTCTACAGGGTGGCATAACAGATACGCAGTATTTT.

The CDR3 region has the DNA TGCGCCAGCAGTGGACTAGCGGGAGACAGGGGTACGCAGTATTTT. It translates to CASSGLAGDRGTQYF. This chain connects TRBV10-1 to TRBJ2-3; 12 positions match TRBD2. The V gene end was trimmed by 4 bases and the J gene end by 8 bases; junction bases not matched to a gene: 7. From germline, CDR1 is WNHNN and CDR2 SYGVQD (reference sequence). The length of the CDR3 is 15 residues.

The V call is TRBV29-1, the J call TRBJ1-2, with D possibly TRBD1 on 6 matching bases. Germline loops: CDR1 SQVTM, CDR2 ANQGSEA. This CDR3 contains 16 residues. V lost 7 bases to trimming and J lost 2 bases, with 23 bases between them. CDR3 DNA: TGCAGCGCCGCCAATCCACAGGGCGTCGCCAACTATGGCTACACCTTC. The encoded protein is CSAANPQGVANYGYTF.

This chain links TRBV2 with TRBJ2-7; D perhaps matches TRBD1 (6 bases). The CDR3 consists of 12 residues. The V end lost 4 bases, the J end lost 9 bases, and 13 bases lay between the germline ends. CDR1 and CDR2 from the germline V gene are SNHLY and FYNNEI. The CDR3 is CASSGGLPWQYF. The CDR3 region has the DNA TGTGCCAGCAGTGGGGGGCTCCCCTGGCAGTACTTC. The full variable domain, rest sourced from reference TRBV2 and TRBJ2-7, is EPEVTQTPSHQVTQMGQEVILRCVPISNHLYFYWYRQILGQKVEFLVSFYNNEISEKSEIFDDQFSVERPDGSNFTLKIRSTKLEDSAMYFCASSGGLPWQYFGPGTRLTVT.

The chain carries TRBV6-6 and TRBJ2-7; D call uncertain. This CDR3 spans 15 amino acids. With 4 bases removed from V and 2 bases from J, the gap between germline ends came to 15 bases. Germline CDR1 is MNHNY and CDR2 is SVGAGI (reference sequence). CDR3 nucleotide sequence: TGTGCCAGCAGTTTGAGCAGGTCACCTACCTACGAGCAGTACTTC. As protein: CASSLSRSPTYEQYF.

This rearrangement joins TRBV18 to TRBJ2-7; D is uncertain. This CDR3 has 16 residues. CDR1 KGHSH and CDR2 LQKENI come from the germline V gene. The V and J ends lost 0 bases and 2 bases respectively, with 14 bases between them. In DNA form, the CDR3 reads TGTGCCAGCTCACCACCGGTAGGCAGAGGACCCTACGAGCAGTACTTC. Amino acid sequence: CASSPPVGRGPYEQYF.

As regards this clone: This specimen includes other DNA sequences encoding the same CDR3. The chain has TRBV19 and TRBJ2-2; D may be TRBD1 (6 bases). CDR3 length equals 14 residues. Trimming took off 5 bases at V and 1 base at J, with 8 bases between the two ends. The germline V gene encodes CDR1 LNHDA and CDR2 SQIVND (reference sequence). The CDR3 DNA follows: TGTGCCAGTAGTCGGGGACAGAACACCGGGGAGCTGTTTTTT. Its translation: CASSRGQNTGELFF.

The CDR3 region has the DNA TGCGCCAGCAGTGTACAGAACACCGGGGAGCTGTTTTTT. Translating it yields CASSVQNTGELFF. V and J are TRBV10-2 and TRBJ2-2, with D unresolved. The V end lost 4 bases, the J end lost 1 base, and 4 bases lay between the germline ends. The CDR3 consists of 13 residues. CDR1 is WSHSY and CDR2 is SAAADI in the germline V gene.

The chain has TRBV25-1 and TRBJ2-1; the match to TRBD2 covers 10 bases. The V gene end was trimmed by 2 bases and the J gene end by 12 bases; junction bases not matched to a gene: 16. This CDR3 spans 17 amino acids. CDR1 MGHDK and CDR2 SYGVNS come from the germline V gene. The chain's CDR3 is CASSERTGLAGVATQFF. The CDR3, as DNA: TGTGCCAGCAGTGAACGAACGGGGCTAGCGGGAGTAGCAACGCAGTTCTTC.

This chain links TRBV4-2 with TRBJ2-7, with 10 bases aligning to TRBD1. The ends lost 4 bases at V and 2 bases at J; junction bases unmatched: 2. The germline V gene has CDR1 LGHNA and CDR2 YNFKEQ. This CDR3 is 14 amino acids long. In DNA form, the CDR3 reads TGTGCCAGCAGCCCGGGACAGGGGACCTACGAGCAGTACTTC. It specifies CASSPGQGTYEQYF.

The chain has TRBV4-2 and TRBJ1-5; no reliable D call. The CDR3 sequence is 16 residues long. Germline values: CDR1 LGHNA, CDR2 YNFKEQ. The germline V and J ends were trimmed by 0 bases and 7 bases, with 16 bases remaining between them. Here the CDR3 reads CASSQDNGEVNQPQHF. The CDR3 nucleotides read TGTGCCAGCAGCCAAGATAATGGGGAAGTTAACCAGCCCCAGCATTTT.

Note on this clone: The junction does not match germline at one end; this may be a read error. The chain uses TRBV30 and TRBJ1-2, with D tentatively TRBD1 (5 bases). The CDR3 consists of 12 residues. Germline CDR1 is GTSNPN and CDR2 is SVGIG (reference sequence). This CDR3 is CAWTLGTAKGIF. The CDR3 DNA follows: TGTGCCTGGACGCTCGGGACCGCAAAAGGGATCTTC.

J is TRBJ2-1 and V is TRBV7-2, with 12 bases fitting TRBD2. CDR3 length equals 15 residues. With 4 bases clipped from V and 12 bases from J, the junction kept 10 bases outside the gene matches. Germline V CDR1 and CDR2: SGHTA, FQGNSA. The chain's CDR3 is CASSYSTSGSSGQFF. CDR3 bases: TGTGCCAGCAGCTACTCGACTAGCGGGAGCTCTGGGCAGTTCTTC.